The 5 T cell receptor beta chains below all came from one sample that was sequenced in a study of T cell responses to AZD1222 COVID-19 vaccine. The protocol was immunoSEQ multiplex PCR, while the TCRdb copy is restricted to in-frame clones and leaves out a portion. Of about 81,000 clones detected, around 93% appear once; the ten largest clones hold more than 7.5%. Sequenced here: peripheral blood, sampled 28 days after the second AZD1222 dose. The receptor source for this set is an adult who received the AZD1222 COVID-19 vaccine.

The chain couples TRBV27 to TRBJ1-5; the match to TRBD1 covers 11 bases. The CDR3 consists of 19 residues. V shed 2 bases and J 2 bases; nucleotides not matched to a gene: 11. Germline V lookup: CDR1 MNHEY, CDR2 SMNVEV (reference sequence). CDR3 nucleotide sequence: TGTGCCAGCAGTTTAGACGGACAGGGGGCGCGGAAAGGCAATCAGCCCCAGCATTTT. This translates into CASSLDGQGARKGNQPQHF.

This clone was counted once. The genes are TRBV7-9 and TRBJ1-3, with D tentatively TRBD1 (5 bases). This CDR3 spans 15 amino acids. V was trimmed by 1 base and J by 0 bases, leaving 7 bases between them. The germline V gene encodes CDR1 SEHNR and CDR2 FQNEAQ (reference sequence). The CDR3 nucleotides are TGTGCCAGCAGCTTAGAGGACATCTCTGGAAACACCATATATTTT. Protein: CASSLEDISGNTIYF.

The rearrangement joins TRBV6-5 to TRBJ2-7; possible D gene TRBD1, 5 bases. The CDR3 is made up of 14 amino acids. Per the germline V gene, CDR1 is MNHEY and CDR2 is SVGAGI. With 5 bases removed from V and 2 bases from J, the gap between germline ends came to 13 bases. The CDR3 region has the DNA TGTGCCAGCAGTCTTGTACCAGGGACCTACGAGCAGTACTTC. It codes for CASSLVPGTYEQYF.

The chain links TRBV3-1 (or the pseudogene TRBV3-2) to TRBJ2-3, with a weak D call TRBD2 (5 bases). CDR1 and CDR2 from the germline V gene are LGHDT and YNNKEL (reference sequence). This CDR3 region has 17 residues. Trimming took off 2 bases at V and 1 base at J, with 16 bases between the two ends. CDR3 DNA sequence: TGTGCCAGCAGCCAATCACCTAGCTTCCAGGGCACAGATACGCAGTATTTT. It encodes CASSQSPSFQGTDTQYF.

The chain is built from TRBV7-9 and TRBJ1-3; D is unclear. The CDR3 extends over 15 amino acids. The V and J ends lost 2 bases and 0 bases respectively, with 8 bases between them. The V gene's germline CDR1 is SEHNR and CDR2 FQNEAQ (reference sequence). The CDR3 coding sequence is TGTGCCAGCAGCTTATCAGGTGACTCTGGAAACACCATATATTTT. It yields the protein CASSLSGDSGNTIYF.